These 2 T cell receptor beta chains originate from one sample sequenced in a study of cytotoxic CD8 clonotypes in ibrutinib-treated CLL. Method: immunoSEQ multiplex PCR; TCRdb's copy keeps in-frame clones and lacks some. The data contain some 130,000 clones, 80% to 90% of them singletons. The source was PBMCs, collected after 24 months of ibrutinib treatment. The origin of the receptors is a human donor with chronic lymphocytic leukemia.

CDR3 coding DNA: TGTGCCAGCAGCCCAAGACAGGGAGCCACTGAAGCTTTCTTT. Its protein is CASSPRQGATEAFF. The chain carries TRBV7-2 and TRBJ1-1, with 7 bases matching TRBD1. J was trimmed by 4 bases and V by 5 bases; bases with no gene match: 7. Germline CDR1 and CDR2: SGHTA and FQGNSA. The CDR3 is 14 residues long.

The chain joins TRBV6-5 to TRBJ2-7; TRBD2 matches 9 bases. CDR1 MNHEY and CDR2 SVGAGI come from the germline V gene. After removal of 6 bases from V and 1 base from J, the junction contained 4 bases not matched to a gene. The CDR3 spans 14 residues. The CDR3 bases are TGTGCCAGCAGCGAACTAGCGGGTTCCTACGAGCAGTACTTC. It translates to CASSELAGSYEQYF.